A selection of T cell receptor beta chains follows, all from one sample in a study of T cells in Graves' hyperthyroidism and ophthalmopathy. TCRdb re-called the multiplex PCR reads with MiXCR, one entry per CDR3 protein. The data contain about 350,000 distinct CDR3 sequences, 15% to 20% of them singletons. The sample taken for sequencing was blood. These receptor sequences come from a woman aged 40-49 years with Graves' ophthalmopathy. The CDR3 runs from the conserved cysteine through the conserved F or W. A D gene is named only where the DNA matches it firmly. Not every row has a clone size; where given, it reads once, few, many or a size class.

cdr3_nt: TGTGCCAGCAGTTCCCTTCTTGCTTTCCAAGAGACCCAGTACTTC
cdr3_aa: CASSSLLAFQETQYF
v_call: TRBV6-2/TRBV6-3
d_call: .
clone_size: many
j_call: TRBJ2-5

cdr3_nt: TGTGCCACAGACGGGGACCCGGGGTCCCCTTACGAGCAGTACTTC
cdr3_aa: CATDGDPGSPYEQYF
v_call: TRBV28
d_call: .
clone_size: many
j_call: TRBJ2-7

cdr3_nt: TGTGCCTGGACCCCCGACCCTTTGGCTAACTATGGCTACACCTTC
cdr3_aa: CAWTPDPLANYGYTF
v_call: TRBV30
d_call: .
clone_size: .
j_call: TRBJ1-2

cdr3_nt: TGTGCCAGCAGTCCCCTGGGGCTGGGCTCTTACTACGAGCAGTACTTC
cdr3_aa: CASSPLGLGSYYEQYF
v_call: TRBV28
d_call: .
clone_size: .
j_call: TRBJ2-7

cdr3_nt: TGCGCCAGCAGCCCACAGCGGGAGAACGGTAAAGAGACCCAGTACTTC
cdr3_aa: CASSPQRENGKETQYF
v_call: TRBV4-1
d_call: TRBD2
clone_size: many
j_call: TRBJ2-5

cdr3_nt: TGCGCCAGCAGTGAGTCGGTAGGGACAGCCCTTTCGGACTACGAGCAGTACTTC
cdr3_aa: CASSESVGTALSDYEQYF
v_call: TRBV10-2
d_call: TRBD1
clone_size: many
j_call: TRBJ2-7

cdr3_nt: TGTGCCAGTAGCCCCCAGACTAGCGGTACAGATACGCAGTATTTT
cdr3_aa: CASSPQTSGTDTQYF
v_call: TRBV19
d_call: TRBD2
clone_size: few
j_call: TRBJ2-3

cdr3_nt: TGTGCCAGCAGCGCCGGGACGTTCAGCTCTGGAAACACCATATATTTT
cdr3_aa: CASSAGTFSSGNTIYF
v_call: TRBV5-5
d_call: .
clone_size: many
j_call: TRBJ1-3

cdr3_nt: TGTGCCACCAGCAGGAACAGGGGCAGGTACGAGCAGTACTTC
cdr3_aa: CATSRNRGRYEQYF
v_call: TRBV15
d_call: TRBD1
clone_size: many
j_call: TRBJ2-7

cdr3_nt: TGTGCCAGTAGTATAGATAGGGGGCGGTTGAACACTGAAGCTTTCTTT
cdr3_aa: CASSIDRGRLNTEAFF
v_call: TRBV19
d_call: TRBD1
clone_size: many
j_call: TRBJ1-1

cdr3_nt: TGTGCCAGCAGAACGACTAGCGGAAGATCCCCTTCCTACGAGCAGTACTTC
cdr3_aa: CASRTTSGRSPSYEQYF
v_call: TRBV6-2/TRBV6-3
d_call: TRBD2
clone_size: many
j_call: TRBJ2-7

cdr3_nt: TGCAGTGCTAGAGATGCAAGCGGATTCTACGAGCAGTACTTC
cdr3_aa: CSARDASGFYEQYF
v_call: TRBV20-1
d_call: .
clone_size: many
j_call: TRBJ2-7

cdr3_nt: TGTGCCAGCAGTGTAATTCAGCGAGACGAGCAGTACTTC
cdr3_aa: CASSVIQRDEQYF
v_call: TRBV2
d_call: .
clone_size: many
j_call: TRBJ2-7